The present entry profiles one TCR beta chain with its context. Its antigen is unknown. Nothing much larger sits one base from this clone, and base qualities are not available. Participants in the prospective study were aged roughly 18 to 100 years, lived in about two dozen United States geographic areas, and enrolled through a virtual design. In the prospective study, participants were assigned to cohorts based on the clinical history participants reported in a screening survey and a study questionnaire. In the prospective study, mobile phlebotomists collected whole blood, serum and a nasopharyngeal or oropharyngeal swab from each participant. Participants in the prospective study had the option to provide additional blood draws and questionnaires over a roughly two-month period. Before DNA extraction, blood samples from the prospective study were shipped at room temperature or frozen. The CDR3 sequence holds 14 residues, the cysteine and phenylalanine included. The entry retains the CDR3 DNA only, 42 bases that are in frame from base 1. Trimming costs V 4 bases and J 6 bases, and their ends lie 16 bases apart. For CDR1 and CDR2, the germline V gene lists MNHEY and SVGEGT.

This specimen belongs to a study of blood T cell repertoires in COVID-19 (dated by TCRdb to the early 2020s). About the study as a whole: The collaborator samples originated in the United States, Italy and Spain and spanned the acute and convalescent phases of COVID-19. The material from the prospective study consisted of cDNA or gDNA derived from T cells, B-cell-depleted T cells, or PBMCs. The dataset comprised deeply sampled blood TCRbeta repertoires from subjects exposed to, actively infected with, or recovered from COVID-19. A freely available public database, intended as a resource for researchers studying the immune response to SARS-CoV-2, is where the repertoires were released. The samples were drawn from two sources: the first 160 participants of the ongoing ImmuneRACE study, and 1,000 to 1,500 subjects contributed by 6 global collaborators. The sample metadata nearly always contained a de-identified subject ID, COVID-19 status, age in years and sex. HLA class I and class II types, where available, came from metadata supplied by the sample provider rather than from assay-based typing.

Results and caveats for the whole study, not just this receptor: How much clinical and demographic metadata was included differed by source and by participant, and the metadata was provided uncurated.

TCRbeta CDR3 regions were amplified from genomic DNA using the immunoSEQ Assay, a bias-controlled multiplex PCR. As for the authors' bioinformatics: Nucleated cell counts per sample were estimated from amplification of reference gene primers within the assay. Sequence reads were collapsed and filtered to measure the absolute abundance of every unique TCRbeta CDR3 rearrangement. For each sample, productive Simpson clonality was calculated as the square root of Simpson's diversity index over productive rearrangements. What TCRdb holds here is the immuneACCESS table cut down to in-frame rearrangements. Part of the clones is not present; checked against another copy, under half of the missing clones reflect an unresolved V gene, and the others are unexplained. Clone size and V and J calls were adopted from that table, with D and trimming inferred from the DNA. Across this sample there are roughly 360,000 clones, with around nine tenths seen only once. Together, the top ten hold roughly 0.97% of the sample.

This sequence uses TRBV6-2 or TRBV6-3 and TRBJ2-7; TRBD1 is perhaps the D gene, given 5 matching bases. Sequencing was performed on PBMCs or T cells enriched from blood (not recorded which). The clonotype comes from a woman in her thirties with acute COVID-19. The CDR3 has the sequence CASSCCARVAEQYF. At the DNA level, the sequence is TGTGCCAGCAGTTGTTGTGCCAGGGTGGCCGAGCAGTACTTC.